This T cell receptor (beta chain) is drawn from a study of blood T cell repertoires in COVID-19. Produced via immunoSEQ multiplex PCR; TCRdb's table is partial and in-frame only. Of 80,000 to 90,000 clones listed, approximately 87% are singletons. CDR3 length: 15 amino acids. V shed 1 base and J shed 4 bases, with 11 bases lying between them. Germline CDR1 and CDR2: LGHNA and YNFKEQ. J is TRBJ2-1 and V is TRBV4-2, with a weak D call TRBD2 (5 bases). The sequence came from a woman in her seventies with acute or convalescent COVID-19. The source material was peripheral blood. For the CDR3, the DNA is TGTGCCAGCAGCCAAGGAGCGGACGCATACAATGAGCAGTTCTTC. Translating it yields CASSQGADAYNEQFF.